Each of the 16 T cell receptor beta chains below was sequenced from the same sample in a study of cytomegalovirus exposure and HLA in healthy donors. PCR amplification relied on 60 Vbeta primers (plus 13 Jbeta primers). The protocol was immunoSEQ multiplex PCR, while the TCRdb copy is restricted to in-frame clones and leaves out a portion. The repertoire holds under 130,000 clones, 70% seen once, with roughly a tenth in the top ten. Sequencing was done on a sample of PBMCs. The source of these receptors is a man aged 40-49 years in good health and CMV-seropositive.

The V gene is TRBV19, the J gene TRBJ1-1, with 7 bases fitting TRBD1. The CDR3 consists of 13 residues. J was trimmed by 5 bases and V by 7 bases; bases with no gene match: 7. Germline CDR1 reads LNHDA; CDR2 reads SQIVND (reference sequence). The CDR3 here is CASTYGTVTEAFF. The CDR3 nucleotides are TGTGCCAGTACCTACGGGACAGTAACTGAAGCTTTCTTT.

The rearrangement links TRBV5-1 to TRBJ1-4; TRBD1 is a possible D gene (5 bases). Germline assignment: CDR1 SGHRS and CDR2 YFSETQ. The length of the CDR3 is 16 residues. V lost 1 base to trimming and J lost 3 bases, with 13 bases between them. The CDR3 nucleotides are TGCGCCAGCAGCTTGTATCCGGGACTACCTAATGAAAAACTGTTTTTT. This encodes CASSLYPGLPNEKLFF.

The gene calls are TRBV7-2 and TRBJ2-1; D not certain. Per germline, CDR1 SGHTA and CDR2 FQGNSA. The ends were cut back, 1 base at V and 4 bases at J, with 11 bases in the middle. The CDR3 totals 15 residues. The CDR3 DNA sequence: TGTGCCAGCAGCTTAGAGTACTCCTCATACAATGAGCAGTTCTTC. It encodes CASSLEYSSYNEQFF.

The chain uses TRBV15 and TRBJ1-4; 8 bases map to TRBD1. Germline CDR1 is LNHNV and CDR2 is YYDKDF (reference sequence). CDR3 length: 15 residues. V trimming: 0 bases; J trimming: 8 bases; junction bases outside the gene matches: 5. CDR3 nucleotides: TGTGCCACCAGCAGAGATGGACAGGGTGGCGAAAAACTGTTTTTT. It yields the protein CATSRDGQGGEKLFF.

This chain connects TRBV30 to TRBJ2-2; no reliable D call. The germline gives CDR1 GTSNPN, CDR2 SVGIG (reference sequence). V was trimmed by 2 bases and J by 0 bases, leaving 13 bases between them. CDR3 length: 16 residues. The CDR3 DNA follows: TGTGCCTGGAGTCCTCTGGGTAGCTCGAACACCGGGGAGCTGTTTTTT. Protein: CAWSPLGSSNTGELFF.

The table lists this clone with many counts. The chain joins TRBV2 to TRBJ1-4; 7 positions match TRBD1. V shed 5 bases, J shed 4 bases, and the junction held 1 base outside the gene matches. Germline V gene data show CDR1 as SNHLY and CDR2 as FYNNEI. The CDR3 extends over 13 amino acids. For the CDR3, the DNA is TGTGCCAGCAGTCGGGACAGTAATGAAAAACTGTTTTTT. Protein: CASSRDSNEKLFF. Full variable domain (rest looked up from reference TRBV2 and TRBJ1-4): EPEVTQTPSHQVTQMGQEVILRCVPISNHLYFYWYRQILGQKVEFLVSFYNNEISEKSEIFDDQFSVERPDGSNFTLKIRSTKLEDSAMYFCASSRDSNEKLFFGSGTQLSVL.

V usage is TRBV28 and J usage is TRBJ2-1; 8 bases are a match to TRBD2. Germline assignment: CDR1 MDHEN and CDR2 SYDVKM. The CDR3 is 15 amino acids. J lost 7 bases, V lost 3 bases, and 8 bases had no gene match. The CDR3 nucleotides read TGTGCCAGCAGTTTTTCTCTAGCGGGTCGTAATGAGCAGTTCTTC. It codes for CASSFSLAGRNEQFF.

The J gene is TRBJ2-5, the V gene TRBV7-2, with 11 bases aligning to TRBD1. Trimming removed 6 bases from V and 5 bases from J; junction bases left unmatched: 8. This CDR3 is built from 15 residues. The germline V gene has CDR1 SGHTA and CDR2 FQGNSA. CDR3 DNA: TGTGCCAGCAGAGGGGACAGGGGGTCGCTGGAGACCCAGTACTTC. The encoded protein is CASRGDRGSLETQYF.

The CDR3 nucleotides read TGTGCCAGCAGTTTATCACTAGCGGGGCCGCAGTTCTTC. As protein: CASSLSLAGPQFF. The chain recombines TRBV27 with TRBJ2-1, with 10 bases aligning to TRBD2. This CDR3 is built from 13 residues. J lost 12 bases, V lost 0 bases, and 2 bases had no gene match. Germline V lookup: CDR1 MNHEY, CDR2 SMNVEV (reference sequence).

This chain's CDR3 is CSAQVSRGDEQYF. In DNA form, the CDR3 reads TGCAGCGCCCAGGTATCCAGGGGCGACGAGCAGTACTTC. The chain is built from TRBV29-1 and TRBJ2-7; tentatively, D is TRBD1 (6 bases). This CDR3 contains 13 residues. CDR1 is SQVTM, CDR2 ANQGSEA, per germline. The V end lost 7 bases, the J end lost 5 bases, and 18 bases lay between the germline ends.

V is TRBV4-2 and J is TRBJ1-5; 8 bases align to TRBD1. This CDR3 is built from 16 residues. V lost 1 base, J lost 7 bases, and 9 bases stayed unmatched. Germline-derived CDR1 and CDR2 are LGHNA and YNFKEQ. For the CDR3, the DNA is TGTGCCAGCAGCCAAGCACCTGGACAGGGTGAACAGCCCCAGCATTTT. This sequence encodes CASSQAPGQGEQPQHF.

CDR3 protein: CASSYDRGSYNEQFF. Written as DNA, the CDR3 is TGTGCCAGCAGCTATGACAGGGGCTCCTACAATGAGCAGTTCTTC. This chain connects TRBV7-9 to TRBJ2-1; 8 positions agree with TRBD1. Trimming removed 4 bases from V and 0 bases from J; junction bases left unmatched: 2. Germline loops: CDR1 SEHNR, CDR2 FQNEAQ (reference sequence). The CDR3 is 15 residues long.

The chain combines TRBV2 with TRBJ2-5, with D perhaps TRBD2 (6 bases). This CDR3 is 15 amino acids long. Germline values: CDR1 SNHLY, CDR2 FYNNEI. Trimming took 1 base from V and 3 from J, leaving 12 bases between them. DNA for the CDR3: TGTGCCAGCAGTGAAGACGCGGCGGGGAAAGAGACCCAGTACTTC. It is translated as CASSEDAAGKETQYF.

The CDR3 spells CASLNRGRGYGYTF. The CDR3 DNA is TGTGCCTCACTCAACAGGGGGCGCGGCTATGGCTACACCTTC. The rearrangement links TRBV30 to TRBJ1-2; 9 bases map to TRBD1. The length of the CDR3 is 14 residues. The germline V gene encodes CDR1 GTSNPN and CDR2 SVGIG (reference sequence). After removal of 7 bases from V and 4 bases from J, the junction contained 10 bases not matched to a gene. The whole variable domain, remainder taken from reference TRBV30 and TRBJ1-2, is SQTIHQWPATLVQPVGSPLSLECTVEGTSNPNLYWYRQAAGRGLQLLFYSVGIGQISSEVPQNLSASRPQDRQFILSSKKLLLSDSGFYLCASLNRGRGYGYTFGSGTRLTVV.

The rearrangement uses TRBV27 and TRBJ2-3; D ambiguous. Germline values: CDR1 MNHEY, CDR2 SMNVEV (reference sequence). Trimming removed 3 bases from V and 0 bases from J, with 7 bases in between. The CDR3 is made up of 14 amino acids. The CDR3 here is CASSFGSSTDTQYF. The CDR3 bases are TGTGCCAGCAGTTTTGGCAGTAGCACAGATACGCAGTATTTT.

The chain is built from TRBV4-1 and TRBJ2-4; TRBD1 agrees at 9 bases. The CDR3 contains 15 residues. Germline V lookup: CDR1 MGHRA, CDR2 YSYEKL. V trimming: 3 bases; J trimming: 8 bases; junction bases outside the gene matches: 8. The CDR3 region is CASSHSLDRGHIQYF. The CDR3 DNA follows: TGCGCCAGCAGCCACTCGCTGGACAGGGGCCACATTCAGTACTTC.